This is a list of T cell receptor beta chains from one sample in a study of blood T cells in healthy people across ages. Via MiXCR, TCRdb re-called the 5' RACE reads, giving one row per CDR3 protein. The profile shows roughly 800,000 distinct CDR3 sequences, 58% of them singletons. Sequenced input: blood. The receptors shown here come from a man under 40 in good health. CDR3s leave out the opening cysteine and the closing phenylalanine or tryptophan.

V	CDR3
TRBV7-2	ASSQRGNTYNEQF
TRBV29-1	SVGDMNQPQH
TRBV20-1	SARDGGGLAGGREQF
TRBV6-2/TRBV6-3	ASSYRRGGSLYEQF
TRBV2	ASSETRTSGKNIQY
TRBV10-3	AISESEQGNYGYT
TRBV20-1	SARIRPLGYNEQF
TRBV20-1	SARGQGFNAEAF
TRBV27	ASSFAGRTDTQY
TRBV29-1	SEAESGETQY
TRBV20-1	SAPPEAKNIQY
TRBV7-8	ASSIGGTGVQETQY
TRBV12-3/TRBV12-4	ASSLFGDVGYEQY
TRBV28	ATQQFYGYT
TRBV30	ALGQGEAMNTEAF
TRBV12-3/TRBV12-4	ASSFQHTLMETQY
TRBV30	AWIDGYT
TRBV10-3	AISEDRAEQY
TRBV5-1	ASSFGQGEGEQY
TRBV6-6	ASSYSPEITQY
TRBV6-1	ASSEWRTLRNQPQH
TRBV4-3	ASSQVNHFSYEQY
TRBV29-1	SVDGDYEQY
TRBV18	ASSLGTTTETQN
TRBV20-1	SALGEDTDTQY
TRBV7-2	ASNNRAPGGNEQF
TRBV7-2	ASSLEVDPYEQY
TRBV20-1	SASRPRSNQPQH
TRBV6-1	ASSELGPLYNEQY
TRBV3-1	ASNPYVEGGAPSKEQF
TRBV5-1	ASKRGTYEQY
TRBV20-1	SAEGLAVHNEQF
TRBV29-1	SVRRGDEQF
TRBV11-1	ASSNRGSGANVLT
TRBV20-1	SARVAAGGGTDTQY
TRBV29-1	SVEDLPGFYGYT
TRBV6-6	ASSYSVGQTSNQPQH
TRBV5-1	ASSFGSGTFLYNEQY
TRBV12-3/TRBV12-4	ASSLAGQYSIQY
TRBV3-1	ASSLGDGRSYNSPLH
TRBV4-3	ASSQDIGGGNEQF
TRBV29-1	SVGTSLETQY
TRBV20-1	SAPPGQGFYGYT
TRBV6-5	ASIRLAGDVAETQY
TRBV20-1	SALSGTQY
TRBV11-2	ASSLAGDNSPLH
TRBV12-3/TRBV12-4	ASSLAADRGIQY
TRBV6-2/TRBV6-3	ASTGTSDSNEQF
TRBV6-5	ASRDIAGIAHEQY
TRBV6-5	ASRPQGVSEKLF